This entry lists 29 T cell receptor beta chains sequenced from one sample in a study of T cells in Graves' hyperthyroidism and ophthalmopathy. Researchers amplified the TCR beta CDR3 regions from RNA transcripts. With the HTBI primer set, the TCR CDR3 went through a first round of RT-PCR. TCRdb called the multiplex PCR reads again in MiXCR, with one record for every CDR3 protein. The sample lists 500,000 to 700,000 distinct CDR3 sequences; approximately 15% were seen once. Source material: blood. These receptor sequences come from a woman under 30 with Graves' hyperthyroidism.

Points on this clonotype: Compared with germline, one end of the junction differs, possibly owing to a read error. This chain links TRBV15 with TRBJ1-6; 7 bases are shared with TRBD1. Germline V CDR1 and CDR2: LNHNV, YYDKDF (reference sequence). This CDR3 comprises 14 residues. The CDR3: CATSIGDRDSPLRF. CDR3 sequence (DNA): TGTGCCACCAGCATAGGGGACAGAGATTCACCCCTCCGCTTT.

This clonotype has ten or more counts. This chain uses TRBV3-1 with TRBJ2-3; unclear D gene. The CDR3 is made up of 12 amino acids. Germline V CDR1 and CDR2: LGHDT, YNNKEL (reference sequence). The V gene lost 3 bases and the J gene lost 3 bases, with 4 bases spanning the gap. The CDR3 protein is CASSHMTDTQYF. CDR3 DNA sequence: TGTGCCAGCAGCCACATGACAGATACGCAGTATTTT.

A note on this clonotype: A read error is likely here: a far larger clone is one base away. The genes are TRBV6-2 or TRBV6-3 and TRBJ2-7; possibly TRBD2 for D (5 bases). The germline V gene encodes CDR1 MNHEY and CDR2 SVGEGT. This CDR3 has 14 amino acids. V was trimmed by 6 bases and J by 1 base, leaving 13 bases between them. The CDR3 region is CASSLDCGSYEQYF. As DNA, the CDR3 is TGTGCCAGCAGCCTGGACTGCGGATCCTACGAGCAGTACTTC.

As for this clonotype: This may stem from a read error, because a much larger clone lies one nucleotide away. Here the CDR3 omits its conserved ending phenylalanine or tryptophan, so a read error is the likely source. CDR3 loop: CASRKTGTGTFGGYTL. CDR3 nucleotides: TGTGCCAGCAGGAAAACTGGGACAGGAACCTTTGGTGGCTACACCCTC. The rearrangement joins TRBV28 to TRBJ1-2; TRBD1 matches at 8 bases. The CDR3 is 16 residues long. CDR1 is MDHEN and CDR2 is SYDVKM in the germline V gene. The V gene end was trimmed by 6 bases and the J gene end by 7 bases; junction bases not matched to a gene: 16.

A single count supports this clonotype. The rearrangement links TRBV5-1 to TRBJ2-7; D perhaps matches TRBD2 (6 bases). CDR3 length: 15 residues. Trimming removed 5 bases from V and 4 bases from J, with 19 bases in between. Per the germline V gene, CDR1 is SGHRS and CDR2 is YFSETQ. The CDR3: CASRAGRDRGYEQYF. Here the CDR3 DNA reads TGCGCCAGCAGGGCGGGGCGGGACCGCGGTTACGAGCAGTACTTC.

The V and J genes are TRBV24-1 and TRBJ2-1, with TRBD2 matching over 13 bases. The germline gives CDR1 KGHDR, CDR2 SFDVKD. The V segment lost 4 bases and the J segment 0 bases; nucleotides outside the gene matches: 11. The length of the CDR3 is 20 residues. The DNA of the CDR3 is TGTGCCACCAGTGACCCCCCCGGGACTAGCGGGATGAGCTCCTACAATGAGCAGTTCTTC. It encodes CATSDPPGTSGMSSYNEQFF.

This clonotype was seen a single time. This could be a read error, since a much larger clone is one nucleotide away. The chain carries TRBV27 and TRBJ2-7; weak D call: TRBD2 (6 bases). The germline V gene has CDR1 MNHEY and CDR2 SMNVEV (reference sequence). This CDR3 is built from 19 residues. V lost 5 bases to trimming and J lost 0 bases, with 26 bases between them. CDR3 sequence: CASSPTWSFGGMSSYEQYF. CDR3 coding DNA: TGTGCCAGCAGTCCTACGTGGTCTTTTGGGGGGATGAGCTCCTACGAGCAGTACTTC.

The genes are TRBV11-2 and TRBJ1-3; 7 bases map to TRBD1. The J segment lost 0 bases and the V segment lost 2 bases, leaving 13 bases of the junction unmatched. Germline values: CDR1 SGHAT, CDR2 FQNNGV. The CDR3 is made up of 19 amino acids. The CDR3 coding sequence is TGTGCCAGCAGCTTATGGAGGTGGGGACAGAGCTTCTCTGGAAACACCATATATTTT. This translates into CASSLWRWGQSFSGNTIYF.

V gene TRBV5-1 combines with J gene TRBJ2-7, with D hard to call. With 0 bases removed from V and 3 bases from J, the gap between germline ends came to 10 bases. Germline V gives CDR1 SGHRS, CDR2 YFSETQ. The CDR3 is made up of 14 amino acids. CDR3 nucleotides: TGCGCCAGCAGCTTGGATCCGGAGAGCTACGAGCAGTACTTC. It specifies CASSLDPESYEQYF.

Of note for this clonotype: A much more abundant neighbour one base away suggests this may be a read error. V and J are TRBV20-1 and TRBJ1-4, with D perhaps matching TRBD1 (5 bases). This CDR3 spans 14 amino acids. Looked up from germline, CDR1 is DFQATT and CDR2 is SNEGSKA (reference sequence). CDR3 nucleotide sequence: TGCAGTGCTAGAGATATCAGGGATAATGAAAATCTGTTTTTT. This sequence encodes CSARDIRDNENLFF.

This clonotype was picked up one time. The chain links TRBV4-2 to TRBJ1-2, with D unresolved. This CDR3 is 15 amino acids long. Per germline, CDR1 LGHNA and CDR2 YNFKEQ. Trimming cost V 0 bases and J 3 bases, with 11 bases left between them. The CDR3 sequence is CASSQEYEGYYGYTF. The CDR3 nucleotides read TGTGCCAGCAGCCAAGAATATGAGGGCTACTATGGCTACACCTTC.

The chain recombines TRBV9 with TRBJ2-3, with 12 bases matching TRBD2. Looked up from germline, CDR1 is SGDLS and CDR2 is YYNGEE. This CDR3 region has 16 residues. The V and J ends lost 3 bases and 4 bases, in that order; junction bases with no gene match: 6. CDR3 sequence reads: CASSEHLAGGADTQYF. The CDR3 DNA is TGTGCCAGCAGCGAGCATCTAGCGGGGGGGGCAGATACGCAGTATTTT.

About this clonotype itself: A much larger clone is a single base away; this may be a read error. The rearrangement joins TRBV18 to TRBJ2-7, with 10 bases that match TRBD1. The germline V gene has CDR1 KGHSH and CDR2 LQKENI. CDR3 size: 15 residues. Here the CDR3 reads CASSYDRGLPYEQCF. The CDR3 region has the DNA TGTGCCAGCTCATACGACAGGGGGCTTCCCTACGAGCAGTGCTTC.

This clonotype was detected ten times or more. This chain connects TRBV12-3 or TRBV12-4 to TRBJ2-7; D uncertain. This CDR3 is built from 10 residues. Trimming took off 8 bases at V and 5 bases at J, with 7 bases between the two ends. In nucleotides, the CDR3 is TGTGCCAGCTTGGGGAACGAGCAGTACTTC. Translated: CASLGNEQYF.

The table lists this clonotype with many counts. The CDR3 coding sequence is TGCAGTGCCGGTGACCTTTCACCCTACGAGCAGTACTTC. Translation gives CSAGDLSPYEQYF. V and J are TRBV20-1 and TRBJ2-7; D unresolved. Per germline, CDR1 DFQATT and CDR2 SNEGSKA (reference sequence). The germline V and J ends were trimmed by 6 bases and 2 bases, with 14 bases remaining between them. The CDR3 covers 13 residues.

This clonotype appeared a few times. This rearrangement joins TRBV3-1 to TRBJ1-6; possibly TRBD1 for D (5 bases). This CDR3 has 14 residues. The V gene's germline CDR1 is LGHDT and CDR2 YNNKEL (reference sequence). Trimming pared 7 bases from V and 7 bases from J, leaving 14 bases between. The CDR3 region is CASTTREGNSPLHF. DNA of the CDR3: TGTGCCAGCACCACAAGGGAGGGGAATTCACCCCTCCACTTT.

In its sample, this clonotype was seen a few times. A read error is likely, as this CDR3 ends without the conserved phenylalanine or tryptophan. The chain combines TRBV20-1 with TRBJ1-1; 9 nucleotides agree with TRBD1. Germline loops: CDR1 DFQATT, CDR2 SNEGSKA (reference sequence). The V segment lost 6 bases and the J segment 0 bases; nucleotides outside the gene matches: 11. This CDR3 region has 16 residues. In DNA, the CDR3 is TGCAGTGCGGTACAGGGGGCGCGTGGGATGAACACTGAAGCTTTCTTA. Its protein is CSAVQGARGMNTEAFL.

This clonotype showed up many times. The V call is TRBV18, the J call TRBJ1-2; 7 nucleotides agree with TRBD1. V lost 3 bases, J lost 5 bases, and 6 bases stayed unmatched. The CDR3 covers 14 residues. Germline values: CDR1 KGHSH, CDR2 LQKENI. CDR3 in DNA: TGTGCCAGCTCACCGTCCGCGACAGGGTATGGCTACACCTTC. Translated: CASSPSATGYGYTF. Full variable domain (rest looked up from reference TRBV18 and TRBJ1-2): NAGVMQNPRHLVRRRGQEARLRCSPMKGHSHVYWYRQLPEEGLKFMVYLQKENIIDESGMPKERFSAEFPKEGPSILRIQQVVRGDSAAYFCASSPSATGYGYTFGSGTRLTVV.

The V call is TRBV30, the J call TRBJ2-1; 11 positions agree with TRBD2. With 0 bases clipped from V and 7 bases from J, the junction kept 5 bases outside the gene matches. CDR1 GTSNPN and CDR2 SVGIG come from the germline V gene (reference sequence). The CDR3 is made up of 15 amino acids. The CDR3 sequence: CAWSVESSGRNEQFF. Written as DNA, the CDR3 is TGTGCCTGGAGTGTAGAGTCTAGCGGGAGGAATGAGCAGTTCTTC.

This clonotype was observed a handful of times. The chain uses TRBV20-1 and TRBJ1-5; possible D gene TRBD1, 5 bases. Germline-derived CDR1 and CDR2 are DFQATT and SNEGSKA (reference sequence). The ends were cut back, 5 bases at V and 0 bases at J, with 20 bases in the middle. The CDR3 is 17 residues long. The DNA of the CDR3 is TGCAGTGCTCCCGGTCCTTTGACAGCACATAGCAATCAGCCCCAGCATTTT. Translation gives CSAPGPLTAHSNQPQHF.

A note on this clonotype: A much larger clone lies one base from this, so it may be a read error. The genes are TRBV12-3 or TRBV12-4 and TRBJ2-1; unclear D gene. The CDR3 consists of 14 residues. This CDR3 is CASSYVSSYNGQFF. The CDR3 bases are TGTGCCAGCAGTTACGTGAGCTCCTACAATGGGCAGTTCTTC.

The table lists this clonotype with a few counts. A much larger clone is a single base away; this may be a read error. The chain employs TRBV5-1 and TRBJ2-1; a weak D match, TRBD1 (6 bases). V lost 4 bases and J 6 bases, leaving 11 bases between the germline ends. Germline V gives CDR1 SGHRS, CDR2 YFSETQ. This CDR3 spans 13 amino acids. The CDR3 DNA follows: TGCGCCAGCAGCCCCGGACAGTTCAATGAGCAGTTCTTC. This sequence encodes CASSPGQFNEQFF.

At least ten counts were recorded for this clonotype. This chain connects TRBV2 to TRBJ1-3; D not resolved. The V gene's germline CDR1 is SNHLY and CDR2 FYNNEI. V was cut by 2 bases and J by 3 bases, with 11 bases left in between. The CDR3 covers 15 residues. CDR3 residues: CASSEFGSLGNTIYF. The CDR3, as DNA: TGTGCCAGCAGTGAATTCGGGTCCCTTGGAAACACCATATATTTT.

This clonotype has more than one count but fewer than ten. This chain links TRBV4-3 with TRBJ1-4; no reliable D call. The CDR3 covers 15 residues. Per the germline V gene, CDR1 is LGHNA and CDR2 is YSLEER. The germline V and J ends were trimmed by 0 bases and 5 bases, with 10 bases remaining between them. In DNA form, the CDR3 reads TGCGCCAGCAGCCAAGATCCCCCACCAAATGAAAAACTGTTTTTT. Translating it yields CASSQDPPPNEKLFF.

Ten or more counts support this clonotype. The chain has TRBV2 and TRBJ2-7; TRBD2 matches 7 bases. Trimming cost V 6 bases and J 8 bases; bases outside gene matches: 7. The germline gives CDR1 SNHLY, CDR2 FYNNEI. This CDR3 is built from 12 residues. CDR3 nucleotides: TGTGCCAGCAGCGCGGGGGACTTACAGCAGTACTTC. This sequence encodes CASSAGDLQQYF.

In its sample, this clonotype was seen many times. The V call is TRBV6-1, the J call TRBJ2-7; 11 positions agree with TRBD1. This CDR3 has 15 residues. J was trimmed by 1 base and V by 6 bases; bases with no gene match: 5. CDR1 MNHNS and CDR2 SASEGT come from the germline V gene. In DNA, the CDR3 is TGTGCCAGCAGCTCCGGGACAGGGGGATCCTACGAGCAGTACTTC. This gives the protein CASSSGTGGSYEQYF.

This clonotype was counted a few times. In nucleotides, the CDR3 is TGTGCCAGCAGACCGGGGGGCCTTGGCACCGGGGAGCTGTTTTTT. Encoded protein: CASRPGGLGTGELFF. V gene TRBV7-3 combines with J gene TRBJ2-2; a possible D gene is TRBD2 (7 bases). The CDR3 totals 15 residues. Looked up from germline, CDR1 is SGHTA and CDR2 is FQGTGA. The germline V and J ends were trimmed by 6 bases and 4 bases, with 15 bases remaining between them.

V usage is TRBV9 and J usage is TRBJ1-2; TRBD1 is a possible D gene (6 bases). This CDR3 contains 15 residues. CDR1 SGDLS and CDR2 YYNGEE come from the germline V gene. The V end was cut by 3 bases, the J end by 4 bases, with 16 bases between. CDR3 in DNA: TGTGCCAGCAGCGCCCCTTCGGGGGCGGGCTATGGCTACACCTTC. Translated: CASSAPSGAGYGYTF. The variable domain in full, completed from reference TRBV9 and TRBJ1-2, reads DSGVTQTPKHLITATGQRVTLRCSPRSGDLSVYWYQQSLDQGLQFLIQYYNGEERAKGNILERFSAQQFPDLHSELNLSSLELGDSALYFCASSAPSGAGYGYTFGSGTRLTVV.

The rearrangement uses TRBV19 and TRBJ2-7; D might be TRBD1 (5 bases). The V end was cut by 0 bases, the J end by 2 bases, with 8 bases between. The CDR3 length is 14 residues. Looked up from germline, CDR1 is LNHDA and CDR2 is SQIVND (reference sequence). The CDR3 loop is CASSIDPGTYEQYF. CDR3 nucleotides: TGTGCCAGTAGTATAGACCCAGGGACCTACGAGCAGTACTTC. Full variable domain (outside the CDR3, taken from reference TRBV19 and TRBJ2-7): DGGITQSPKYLFRKEGQNVTLSCEQNLNHDAMYWYRQDPGQGLRLIYYSQIVNDFQKGDIAEGYSVSREKKESFPLTVTSAQKNPTAFYLCASSIDPGTYEQYFGPGTRLTVT.